This T cell receptor (beta chain) is drawn from a study of blood T cell repertoires in COVID-19. Turning to the study itself: Both acute and convalescent COVID-19 samples were obtained from the United States, Italy and Spain. Sample material is recorded as cDNA or gDNA derived from T cells, B-cell-depleted T cells, or PBMCs.

This CDR3 contains 16 residues. Germline V gene data show CDR1 as SGHTA and CDR2 as FQGNSA. With V trimmed by 2 bases and J by 5 bases, 8 bases remained unmatched. Per the original methods: Estimated nucleated cell counts came from reference gene primer amplification. Libraries were prepared by immunoSEQ multiplex PCR; TCRdb keeps only in-frame clonotypes and omits some of them. V and J calls and clone size are copied from that table; D and trimming were computed from the DNA. The sample carries some 80,000 clones, about 79% recorded once. This TCR derives from a woman aged 45-65 years with acute or convalescent COVID-19. The rearrangement uses TRBV7-2 and TRBJ2-2; 7 bases are a match to TRBD2. The specimen was peripheral blood. The CDR3 region has the DNA TGTGCCAGCAGCTTATTTAAATGGGGGGGAACCGGGGAGCTGTTTTTT. Translation gives CASSLFKWGGTGELFF. The full variable domain, in which reference TRBV7-2 and TRBJ2-2 provide the parts outside the CDR3, is GAGVSQSPSNKVTEKGKDVELRCDPISGHTALYWYRQSLGQGLEFLIYFQGNSAPDKSGLPSDRFSAERTGGSVSTLTIQRTQQEDSAVYLCASSLFKWGGTGELFFGEGSRLTVL.